Below, 22 T cell receptor beta chains from the same sample are listed, as sequenced in a study of shared clonotypes between healthy human individuals. Only in-frame clones appear in the TCRdb table, and some are missing; sequencing was by immunoSEQ multiplex PCR. Among about 600,000 clones listed, 98% were seen once. Cells designated naive CD8 were CD45RO-negative and were positively selected for CCR7, with terminally differentiated effector memory CD45RA+ cells excluded. Specimen: naive CD8+ T cells sorted from blood. These receptors were taken from a young man in good health.

The J gene is TRBJ2-1, the V gene TRBV4-2; D assignment may be TRBD1 or TRBD2 (7 bases each). The CDR3 sequence is 18 residues long. V was pared by 5 bases and J by 4 bases, with 24 bases between. Germline CDR1 LGHNA, CDR2 YNFKEQ. The CDR3 protein is CASSGAGGRASGYNEQFF. DNA of the CDR3: TGTGCCAGCAGCGGGGCAGGGGGAAGGGCTAGCGGATACAATGAGCAGTTCTTC.

The CDR3 nucleotides are TGTGCCAGCAGTTACTCCTCGGCGGGGGGGGAGACCCAGTACTTC. Amino acids: CASSYSSAGGETQYF. The genes are TRBV6-6 and TRBJ2-5; 9 positions agree with TRBD2. V shed 0 bases and J 5 bases; nucleotides not matched to a gene: 4. The CDR3 sequence is 15 residues long. CDR1 and CDR2 from the germline V gene are MNHNY and SVGAGI (reference sequence).

This sequence joins TRBV29-1 and TRBJ1-4; D is possibly TRBD1 (6 bases). The CDR3 is made up of 16 amino acids. The V end lost 1 base, the J end lost 7 bases, and 19 bases lay between the germline ends. The germline V gene encodes CDR1 SQVTM and CDR2 ANQGSEA. The CDR3 loop is CSVEGQTVGAGEKLFF. In DNA form, the CDR3 reads TGCAGCGTTGAAGGCCAAACAGTGGGGGCGGGTGAAAAACTGTTTTTT.

This chain links TRBV4-1 with TRBJ2-3; D may be TRBD2 (6 bases). The CDR3 is 12 amino acids. Trimming left V 7 bases short and J 6 bases short, with 11 bases between. Germline V lookup: CDR1 MGHRA, CDR2 YSYEKL. Here the CDR3 reads CASTGRGDTQYF. The CDR3 bases are TGCGCCAGCACCGGGAGAGGTGATACGCAGTATTTT.

The chain uses TRBV7-9 and TRBJ2-1, with TRBD2 identical over 11 bases. There are 17 residues in the CDR3. J was trimmed by 4 bases and V by 6 bases; bases with no gene match: 11. The germline V gene has CDR1 SEHNR and CDR2 FQNEAQ (reference sequence). The CDR3 DNA reads TGTGCCAGCAGTACTAGCGGGAGACCCGAAGGATACAATGAGCAGTTCTTC. As protein: CASSTSGRPEGYNEQFF.

CDR3 nucleotides: TGTGCCAGCAGCTTGTCCGGGACTAACTACGAGCAGTACTTC. It encodes CASSLSGTNYEQYF. The rearrangement uses TRBV5-4 and TRBJ2-7; 7 bases are a match to TRBD2. The CDR3 sequence is 14 residues long. The germline gives CDR1 SGHNT, CDR2 YYREEE (reference sequence). With V trimmed by 1 base and J by 3 bases, 4 bases remained unmatched.

The CDR3 spells CASEAGTEQYF. The CDR3 nucleotides are TGTGCCAGCGAGGCGGGGACCGAGCAGTACTTC. The chain links TRBV28 to TRBJ2-7; possibly TRBD2 for D (6 bases). CDR1 is MDHEN and CDR2 is SYDVKM in the germline V gene. Trimming took 8 bases from V and 6 from J, leaving 11 bases between them. The CDR3 is made up of 11 amino acids.

The chain recombines TRBV7-6 with TRBJ2-1; 9 positions agree with TRBD2. The trim removed 0 bases at V and 5 bases at J, leaving 5 bases unmatched. Germline lookup yields CDR1 SGHVS and CDR2 FNYEAQ. This CDR3 has 16 residues. DNA of the CDR3: TGTGCCAGCAGCTTAGCATGGGCTAGCGGGAACAATGAGCAGTTCTTC. Its translation is CASSLAWASGNNEQFF.

The genes are TRBV4-1 and TRBJ2-7, with D hard to call. The CDR3 has 14 residues. Germline CDR1 reads MGHRA; CDR2 reads YSYEKL. Trimming left V 1 base short and J 0 bases short, with 7 bases between. The CDR3 nucleotides are TGCGCCAGCAGCCAAGTACGTAGCTCCTACGAGCAGTACTTC. Protein: CASSQVRSSYEQYF.

J is TRBJ1-2 and V is TRBV7-9; unclear D gene. The CDR3 consists of 14 residues. The V end was cut by 5 bases, the J end by 1 base, with 11 bases between. Germline lookup yields CDR1 SEHNR and CDR2 FQNEAQ (reference sequence). The CDR3 protein is CASSGPNFNYGYTF. Here the CDR3 DNA reads TGTGCCAGCAGCGGGCCTAACTTTAACTATGGCTACACCTTC.

The J gene is TRBJ2-7, the V gene TRBV7-6; D possibly corresponds to TRBD1 (5 bases). This CDR3 has 15 amino acids. Germline V gene sequence: CDR1 SGHVS, CDR2 FNYEAQ. The V end lost 1 base, the J end lost 0 bases, and 10 bases lay between the germline ends. As DNA, the CDR3 is TGTGCCAGCAGCTTAGGCATGGGGCCCTCCTACGAGCAGTACTTC. Translation gives CASSLGMGPSYEQYF.

As DNA, the CDR3 is TGTGCCAGCAGCGTAGATCCCGGGGAGCTGTTTTTT. Residues: CASSVDPGELFF. This chain links TRBV9 with TRBJ2-2; D ambiguous. The CDR3 is 12 residues long. The germline V and J ends were trimmed by 0 bases and 6 bases, with 3 bases remaining between them. Germline V gives CDR1 SGDLS, CDR2 YYNGEE.

The V and J genes are TRBV7-8 and TRBJ2-3; 9 bases fit TRBD2. This CDR3 is 18 amino acids long. After removal of 1 base from V and 1 base from J, the junction contained 9 bases not matched to a gene. The germline V gene encodes CDR1 SGHVS and CDR2 FQNEAQ. The CDR3, as DNA: TGTGCCAGCAGCTTAGATAGGGCGGGAGGGCCGGGCACAGATACGCAGTATTTT. This codes for CASSLDRAGGPGTDTQYF. The whole variable domain, remainder taken from reference TRBV7-8 and TRBJ2-3, is GAGVSQSPRYKVAKRGQDVALRCDPISGHVSLFWYQQALGQGPEFLTYFQNEAQLDKSGLPSDRFFAERPEGSVSTLKIQRTQQEDSAVYLCASSLDRAGGPGTDTQYFGPGTRLTVL.

CDR3 coding DNA: TGTGCCAGCAGTGCCGGGACAGGGCTCTACGAGCAGTACTTC. It translates to CASSAGTGLYEQYF. The V gene is TRBV25-1, the J gene TRBJ2-7, with TRBD1 matching 9 bases. There are 14 residues in the CDR3. Germline lookup yields CDR1 MGHDK and CDR2 SYGVNS. After removal of 4 bases from V and 3 bases from J, the junction contained 4 bases not matched to a gene.

The chain joins TRBV19 to TRBJ2-7; D is possibly TRBD2 (6 bases). Deletions cut 5 bases from V and 4 bases from J, with 18 bases between. The CDR3 length is 15 residues. Germline V gene lookup returns CDR1 LNHDA and CDR2 SQIVND (reference sequence). The CDR3 spells CASSSLVAGTYEQYF. Written as DNA, the CDR3 is TGTGCCAGTAGTTCCCTAGTGGCAGGGACTTACGAGCAGTACTTC. Full variable domain (remainder filled in from reference TRBV19 and TRBJ2-7): DGGITQSPKYLFRKEGQNVTLSCEQNLNHDAMYWYRQDPGQGLRLIYYSQIVNDFQKGDIAEGYSVSREKKESFPLTVTSAQKNPTAFYLCASSSLVAGTYEQYFGPGTRLTVT.

The chain links TRBV6-1 to TRBJ2-7, with D possibly TRBD2 on 5 matching bases. Trimming removed 8 bases from V and 4 bases from J, with 12 bases in between. Germline assignment: CDR1 MNHNS and CDR2 SASEGT. The CDR3 totals 12 residues. This CDR3 is CASSEGGYEQYF. The DNA of the CDR3 is TGTGCCAGCTCCGAAGGAGGTTACGAGCAGTACTTC.

V and J are TRBV19 and TRBJ2-2; 9 positions agree with TRBD1. The CDR3 extends over 15 amino acids. With 9 bases clipped from V and 7 bases from J, the junction kept 12 bases outside the gene matches. The germline CDR1 and CDR2 sequences are LNHDA and SQIVND (reference sequence). The CDR3 region has the DNA TGTGCCAGCAGCGTTCCGGGACAGGGAATCGGGGAGCTGTTTTTT. As protein: CASSVPGQGIGELFF.

The V gene is TRBV4-3, the J gene TRBJ2-7; TRBD2 is a possible D gene (6 bases). Trimming shortened V by 1 base and J by 3 bases, and 13 bases separated the two germline ends. CDR3 size: 15 residues. Germline CDR1 is LGHNA and CDR2 is YSLEER. CDR3 region: CASSQGGVSHYEQYF. CDR3 nucleotide sequence: TGCGCCAGCAGCCAAGGGGGGGTCTCCCACTACGAGCAGTACTTC.

As DNA, the CDR3 is TGTGCCAGTAGGCAGGGAGCCGGTACTACCTACGAGCAGTACTTC. As protein: CASRQGAGTTYEQYF. This sequence joins TRBV19 and TRBJ2-7; D assignment may be TRBD1 or TRBD2 (5 bases each). Deletions cut 6 bases from V and 2 bases from J, with 17 bases between. CDR1 is LNHDA, CDR2 SQIVND, per germline (reference sequence). This CDR3 has 15 amino acids.

The V gene is TRBV5-4, the J gene TRBJ2-5, with D perhaps TRBD2 (5 bases). Germline V gives CDR1 SGHNT, CDR2 YYREEE (reference sequence). Trimming cost V 2 bases and J 2 bases, with 13 bases left between them. The CDR3 runs 15 residues. CDR3 nucleotides: TGTGCCAGCAGCTTACGGGGAATAGGGCAAGAGACCCAGTACTTC. Its translation is CASSLRGIGQETQYF. Based on the CDR3 plus reference TRBV5-4 and TRBJ2-5, the full variable domain is ETGVTQSPTHLIKTRGQQVTLRCSSQSGHNTVSWYQQALGQGPQFIFQYYREEENGRGNFPPRFSGLQFPNYSSELNVNALELDDSALYLCASSLRGIGQETQYFGPGTRLLVL.

The CDR3 DNA is TGTGCCAGCAGTCACGACGGATACGAGCAGTACTTC. It is translated as CASSHDGYEQYF. This chain connects TRBV28 to TRBJ2-7, with D uncertain. The CDR3 extends over 12 amino acids. From germline, CDR1 is MDHEN and CDR2 SYDVKM. V was clipped by 5 bases and J by 4 bases, with 9 bases between them.

CDR3 DNA sequence: TGTGCCAGCACTCAACTTCCCGGGGGAGCTTCTGGAAACACCATATATTTT. Translation gives CASTQLPGGASGNTIYF. The genes are TRBV7-6 and TRBJ1-3; D possibly corresponds to TRBD1 (5 bases). V was clipped by 7 bases and J by 1 base, with 20 bases between them. This CDR3 contains 17 residues. Looked up from germline, CDR1 is SGHVS and CDR2 is FNYEAQ.